This TCR beta chain emerged from a study of T cells in Graves' hyperthyroidism and ophthalmopathy. Lactation, pregnancy, other autoimmune disease or uncontrolled infection led to exclusion of patients. Thyroid ultrasound, orbital computed tomography, clinical symptoms, and serum thyroxine and TRAb underpinned diagnoses. This clonotype was detected many times. Antigen specificity is unknown. Study-wide results and limits: Ophthalmopathy onset followed model prediction by a median about 6.5 months. In blood, most of the thyroid clonotypes expanded above 0.001 were also present.

RNA transcripts served as the template for amplifying TCR beta CDR3 regions. TCR CDR3 regions were first amplified by RT-PCR with HTBI primers. Using its own MiXCR run on the multiplex PCR reads, TCRdb lists one record per CDR3 protein. The sample includes 500,000 to 600,000 distinct CDR3 sequences, around 46% of them seen just once. Looked up from germline, CDR1 is SGHAT and CDR2 is FQNNGV. This CDR3 is 14 amino acids long. Trimming removed 6 bases from V and 7 bases from J; junction bases left unmatched: 12. The source of this sequence is a woman aged 18-29 years with Graves' hyperthyroidism. Input material: peripheral blood or thyroid tissue (not recorded which). This chain uses TRBV11-2 with TRBJ2-7; 7 bases match TRBD1. This CDR3 is CASSQTPLTGEQYF. Here the CDR3 DNA reads TGTGCCAGCAGTCAAACGCCCTTGACAGGGGAGCAGTACTTC.